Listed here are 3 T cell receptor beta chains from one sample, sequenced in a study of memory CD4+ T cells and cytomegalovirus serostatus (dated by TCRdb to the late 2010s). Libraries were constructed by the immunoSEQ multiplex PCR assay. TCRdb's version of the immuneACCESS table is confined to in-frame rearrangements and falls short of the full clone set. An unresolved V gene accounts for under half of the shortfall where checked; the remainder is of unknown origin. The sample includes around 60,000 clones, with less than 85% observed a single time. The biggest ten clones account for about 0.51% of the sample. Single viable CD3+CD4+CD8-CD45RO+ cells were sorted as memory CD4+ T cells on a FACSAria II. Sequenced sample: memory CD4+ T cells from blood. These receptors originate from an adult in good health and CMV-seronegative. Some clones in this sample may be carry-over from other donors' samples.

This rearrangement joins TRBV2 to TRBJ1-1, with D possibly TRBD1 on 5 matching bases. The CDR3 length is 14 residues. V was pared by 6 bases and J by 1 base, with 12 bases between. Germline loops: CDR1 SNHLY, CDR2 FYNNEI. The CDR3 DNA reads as TGTGCCAGCAGGGGGGTAAGGACGAACACTGAAGCTTTCTTT. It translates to CASRGVRTNTEAFF.

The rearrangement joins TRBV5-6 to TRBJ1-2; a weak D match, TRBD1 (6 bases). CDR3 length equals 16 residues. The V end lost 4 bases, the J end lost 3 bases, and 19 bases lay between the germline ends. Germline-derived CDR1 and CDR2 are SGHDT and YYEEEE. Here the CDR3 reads CASSRVGGLMDYGYTF. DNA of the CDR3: TGTGCCAGCAGCCGCGTGGGGGGGCTGATGGACTATGGCTACACCTTC.

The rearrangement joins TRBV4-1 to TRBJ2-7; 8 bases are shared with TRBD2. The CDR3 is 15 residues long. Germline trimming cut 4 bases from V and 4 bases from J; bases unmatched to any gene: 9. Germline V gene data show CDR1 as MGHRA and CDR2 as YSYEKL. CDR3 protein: CASSPSGPMGYEQYF. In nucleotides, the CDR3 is TGCGCCAGCAGCCCTAGCGGGCCGATGGGGTACGAGCAGTACTTC.